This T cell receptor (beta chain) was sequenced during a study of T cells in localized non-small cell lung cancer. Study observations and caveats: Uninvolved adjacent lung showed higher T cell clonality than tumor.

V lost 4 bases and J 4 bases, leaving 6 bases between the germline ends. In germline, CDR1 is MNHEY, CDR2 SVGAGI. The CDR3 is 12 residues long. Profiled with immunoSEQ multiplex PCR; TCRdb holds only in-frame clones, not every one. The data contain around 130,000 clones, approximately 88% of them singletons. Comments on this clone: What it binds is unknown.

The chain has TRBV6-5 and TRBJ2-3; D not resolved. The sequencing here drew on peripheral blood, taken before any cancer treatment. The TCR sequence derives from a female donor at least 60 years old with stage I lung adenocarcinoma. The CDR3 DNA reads TGTGCCAGCAGTTCCCATTCAGATACGCAGTATTTT. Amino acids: CASSSHSDTQYF.